This T cell receptor (beta chain) was identified in a study of beta chain features in type 1 diabetes. Findings and caveats of the study: A cDNA-based sequencing approach could over-represent cells with high TCR expression. Researchers report that Type 1 diabetes patients had moderately but significantly shorter TCRB CDR3s across all four CD4+ subsets.

It was one heparinised blood draw, averaging around 120 mL, that each donor gave. Post-sort purity exceeded 95% for all sorted populations. This clone turned up a few times. Its antigen is not identified. This CDR3 contains 13 residues. Trimming removed 6 bases from V and 5 bases from J, with 11 bases in between. Germline V CDR1 and CDR2: ENHRY, SYGVKD. Reverse transcription of all isolated RNA meant that expressed TCRB transcripts were sequenced. Produced via immunoSEQ multiplex PCR; TCRdb's table is partial and in-frame only. The repertoire holds about 370,000 clones, with about 10% as singletons. The clonotype comes from a man aged 30-40 years with type 1 diabetes. Sequencing input: central memory CD4+ T cells from blood. V gene TRBV10-3 combines with J gene TRBJ2-1; possibly TRBD1 for D (6 bases). Written as DNA, the CDR3 is TGTGCCATCAGGGCCGGACAGAACAATGAGCAGTTCTTC. Its translation is CAIRAGQNNEQFF.